This T cell receptor beta chain was profiled in a study of blood T cell repertoires in COVID-19. This CDR3 has 14 residues. CDR1 and CDR2 (germline): SGHTA, FQGNSA. The V and J ends lost 6 bases and 5 bases respectively, with 16 bases between them. This table comes from immunoSEQ multiplex PCR, and its TCRdb copy is limited to in-frame clones, with some not included. Of around 280,000 clones listed, approximately 90% are singletons. This receptor was taken from a woman in her forties who had recovered from COVID-19. Sequenced sample: PBMCs or T cells enriched from blood (not recorded which). The rearrangement uses TRBV7-2 and TRBJ1-2, with D possibly TRBD1 on 6 matching bases. The CDR3 bases are TGTGCCAGCAGTTTACAGGGCGTAGGTTATGGCTACACCTTC. Translation: CASSLQGVGYGYTF.